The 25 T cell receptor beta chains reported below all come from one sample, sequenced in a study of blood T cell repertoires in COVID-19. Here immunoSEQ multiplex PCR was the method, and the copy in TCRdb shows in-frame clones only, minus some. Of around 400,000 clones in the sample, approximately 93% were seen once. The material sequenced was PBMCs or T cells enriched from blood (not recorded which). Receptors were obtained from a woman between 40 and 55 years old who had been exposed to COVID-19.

CDR3 in amino acids: CASSLEWGPEDTQYF. CDR3 DNA sequence: TGTGCCAGCAGCTTAGAGTGGGGGCCTGAGGATACGCAGTATTTT. The V call is TRBV7-6, the J call TRBJ2-3; tentative D call: TRBD1 (6 bases). Per the germline V gene, CDR1 is SGHVS and CDR2 is FNYEAQ. The CDR3 is 15 amino acids. The germline V and J ends were trimmed by 1 base and 6 bases, with 14 bases remaining between them.

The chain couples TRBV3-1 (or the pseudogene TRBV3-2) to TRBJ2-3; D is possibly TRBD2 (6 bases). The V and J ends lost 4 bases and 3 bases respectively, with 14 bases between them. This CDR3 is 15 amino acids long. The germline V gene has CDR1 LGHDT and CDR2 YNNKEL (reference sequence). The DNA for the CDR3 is TGTGCCAGCAGCCCCCAGATTGCGGGGACAGATACGCAGTATTTT. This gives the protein CASSPQIAGTDTQYF.

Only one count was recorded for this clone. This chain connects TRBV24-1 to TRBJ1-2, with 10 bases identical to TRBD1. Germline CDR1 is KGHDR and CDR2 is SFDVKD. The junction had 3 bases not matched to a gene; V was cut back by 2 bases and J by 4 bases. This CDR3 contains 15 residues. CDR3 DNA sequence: TGTGCCACCAGTGATTACGGGACAGGGGTCTATGGCTACACCTTC. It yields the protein CATSDYGTGVYGYTF.

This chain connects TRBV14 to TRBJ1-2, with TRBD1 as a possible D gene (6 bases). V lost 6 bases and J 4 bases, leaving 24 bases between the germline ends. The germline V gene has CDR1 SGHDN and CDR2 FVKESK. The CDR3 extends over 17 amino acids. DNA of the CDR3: TGTGCCAGCAGTCAGGGGATAGGGGTACGTGCTGCCTATGGCTACACCTTC. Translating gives CASSQGIGVRAAYGYTF.

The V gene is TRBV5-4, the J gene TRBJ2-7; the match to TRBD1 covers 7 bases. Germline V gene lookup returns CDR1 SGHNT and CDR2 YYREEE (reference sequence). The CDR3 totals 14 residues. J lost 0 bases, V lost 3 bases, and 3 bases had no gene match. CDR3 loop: CASSSRDSSYEQYF. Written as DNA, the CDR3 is TGTGCCAGCAGCTCCCGGGACAGCTCCTACGAGCAGTACTTC.

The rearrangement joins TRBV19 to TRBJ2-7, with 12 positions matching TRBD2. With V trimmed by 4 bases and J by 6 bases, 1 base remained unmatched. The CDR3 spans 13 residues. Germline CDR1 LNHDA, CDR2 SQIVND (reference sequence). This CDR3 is CASSKLAGGEQYF. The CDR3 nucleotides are TGTGCCAGTAGTAAACTAGCGGGGGGCGAGCAGTACTTC.

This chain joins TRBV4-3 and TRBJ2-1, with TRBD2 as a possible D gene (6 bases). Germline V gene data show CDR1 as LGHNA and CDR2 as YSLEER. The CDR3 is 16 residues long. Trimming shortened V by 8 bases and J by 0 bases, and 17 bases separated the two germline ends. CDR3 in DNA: TGCGCCAGCGCCCAGGGAGGCCCACCCTCCTACAATGAGCAGTTCTTC. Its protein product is CASAQGGPPSYNEQFF.

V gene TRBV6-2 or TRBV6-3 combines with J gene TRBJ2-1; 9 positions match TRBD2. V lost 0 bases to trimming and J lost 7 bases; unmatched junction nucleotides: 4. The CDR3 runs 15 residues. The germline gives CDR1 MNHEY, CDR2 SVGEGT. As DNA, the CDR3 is TGTGCCAGCAGTTACTCGAAAGCGGGGGGAAATGAGCAGTTCTTC. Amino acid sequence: CASSYSKAGGNEQFF.

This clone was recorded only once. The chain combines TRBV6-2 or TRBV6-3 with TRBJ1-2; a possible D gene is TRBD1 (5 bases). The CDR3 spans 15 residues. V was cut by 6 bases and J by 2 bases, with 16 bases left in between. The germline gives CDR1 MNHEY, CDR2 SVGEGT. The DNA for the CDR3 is TGTGCCAGCAGCTTTGCGGGACGCTTAAACTATGGCTACACCTTC. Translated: CASSFAGRLNYGYTF.

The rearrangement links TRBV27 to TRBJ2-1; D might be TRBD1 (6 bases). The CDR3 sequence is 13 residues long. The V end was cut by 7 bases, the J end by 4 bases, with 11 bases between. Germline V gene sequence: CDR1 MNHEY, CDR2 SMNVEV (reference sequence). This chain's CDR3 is CASTDRLYNEQFF. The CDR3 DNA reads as TGTGCCAGCACGGACAGACTATACAATGAGCAGTTCTTC.

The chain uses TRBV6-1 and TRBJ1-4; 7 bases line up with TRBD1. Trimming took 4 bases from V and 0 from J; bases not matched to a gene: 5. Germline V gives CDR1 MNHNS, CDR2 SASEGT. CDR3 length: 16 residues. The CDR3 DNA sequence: TGTGCCAGCAGTGCTGGGACAGTTGCAACTAATGAAAAACTGTTTTTT. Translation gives CASSAGTVATNEKLFF.

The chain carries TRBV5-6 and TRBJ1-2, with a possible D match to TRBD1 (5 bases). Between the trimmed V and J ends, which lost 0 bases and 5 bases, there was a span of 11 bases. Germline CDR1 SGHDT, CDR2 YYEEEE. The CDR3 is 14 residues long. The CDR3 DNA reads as TGTGCCAGCAGCTTGGCTGGACAAGAATATGGCTACACCTTC. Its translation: CASSLAGQEYGYTF.

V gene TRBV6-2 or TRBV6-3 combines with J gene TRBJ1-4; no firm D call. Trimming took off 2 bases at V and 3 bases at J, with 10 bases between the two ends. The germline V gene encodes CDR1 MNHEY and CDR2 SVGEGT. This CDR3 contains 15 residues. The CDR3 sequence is CASSYGGQANEKLFF. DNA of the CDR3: TGTGCCAGCAGTTACGGAGGGCAGGCTAATGAAAAACTGTTTTTT.

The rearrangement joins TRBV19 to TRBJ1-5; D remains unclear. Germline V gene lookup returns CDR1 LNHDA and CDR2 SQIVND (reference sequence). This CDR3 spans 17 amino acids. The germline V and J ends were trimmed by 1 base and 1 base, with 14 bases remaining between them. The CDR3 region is CASSIGGLTGSNQPQHF. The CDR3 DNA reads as TGTGCCAGTAGTATAGGCGGACTAACGGGAAGCAATCAGCCCCAGCATTTT.

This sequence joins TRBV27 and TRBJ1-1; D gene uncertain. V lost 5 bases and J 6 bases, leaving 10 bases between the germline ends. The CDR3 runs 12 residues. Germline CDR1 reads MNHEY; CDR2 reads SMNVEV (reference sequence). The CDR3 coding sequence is TGTGCCAGCAGTCCGCCCGGGTCTGAAGCTTTCTTT. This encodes CASSPPGSEAFF.

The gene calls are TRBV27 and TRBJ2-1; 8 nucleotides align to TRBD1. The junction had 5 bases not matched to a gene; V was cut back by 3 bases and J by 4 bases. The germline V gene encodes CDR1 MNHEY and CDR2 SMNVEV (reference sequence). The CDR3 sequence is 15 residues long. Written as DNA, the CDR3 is TGTGCCAGCAGTTTTATGACAGGGGATTACAATGAGCAGTTCTTC. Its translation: CASSFMTGDYNEQFF.

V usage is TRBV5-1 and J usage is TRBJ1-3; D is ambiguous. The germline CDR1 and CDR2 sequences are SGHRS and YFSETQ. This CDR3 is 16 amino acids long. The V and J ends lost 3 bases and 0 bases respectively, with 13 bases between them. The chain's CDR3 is CASSSARGRSGNTIYF. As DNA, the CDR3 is TGCGCCAGCAGCTCGGCCCGGGGTCGCTCTGGAAACACCATATATTTT.

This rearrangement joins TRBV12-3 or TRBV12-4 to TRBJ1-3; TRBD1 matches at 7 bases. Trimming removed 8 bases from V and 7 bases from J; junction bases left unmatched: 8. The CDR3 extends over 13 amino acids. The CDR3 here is CASRRQGTNTIYF. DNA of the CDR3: TGTGCCAGCCGGCGACAGGGCACTAACACCATATATTTT.

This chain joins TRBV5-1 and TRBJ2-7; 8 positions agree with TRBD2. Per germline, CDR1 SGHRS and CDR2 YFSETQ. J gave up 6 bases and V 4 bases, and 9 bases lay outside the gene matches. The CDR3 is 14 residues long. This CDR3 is CASSPPGGAVEQYF. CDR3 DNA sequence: TGCGCCAGCAGCCCCCCGGGGGGGGCAGTCGAGCAGTACTTC.

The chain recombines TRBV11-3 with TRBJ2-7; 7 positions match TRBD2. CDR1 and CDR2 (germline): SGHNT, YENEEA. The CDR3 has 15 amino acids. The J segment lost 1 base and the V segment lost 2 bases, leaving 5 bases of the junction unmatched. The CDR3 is CASSLWGGPSYEQYF. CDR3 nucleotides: TGTGCCAGCAGCTTATGGGGGGGTCCTTCCTACGAGCAGTACTTC.

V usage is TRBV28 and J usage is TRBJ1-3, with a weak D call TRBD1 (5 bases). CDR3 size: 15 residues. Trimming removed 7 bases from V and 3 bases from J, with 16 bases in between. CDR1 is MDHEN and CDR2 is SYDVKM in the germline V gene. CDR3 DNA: TGTGCCAGCAATAGCGGGGCAGTGGGTGGAAACACCATATATTTT. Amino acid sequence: CASNSGAVGGNTIYF.

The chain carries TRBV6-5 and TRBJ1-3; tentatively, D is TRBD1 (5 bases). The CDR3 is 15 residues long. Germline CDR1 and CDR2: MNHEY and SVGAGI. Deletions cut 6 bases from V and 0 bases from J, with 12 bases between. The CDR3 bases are TGTGCCAGCAGCCAGGGCCTCTACTCTGGAAACACCATATATTTT. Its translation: CASSQGLYSGNTIYF.

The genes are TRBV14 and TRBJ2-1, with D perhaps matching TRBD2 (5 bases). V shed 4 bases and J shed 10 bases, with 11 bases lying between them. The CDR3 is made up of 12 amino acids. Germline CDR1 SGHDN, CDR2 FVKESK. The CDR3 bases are TGTGCCAGCAGCCTTATCGAGCGGGAGCAGTTCTTC. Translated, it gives CASSLIEREQFF.

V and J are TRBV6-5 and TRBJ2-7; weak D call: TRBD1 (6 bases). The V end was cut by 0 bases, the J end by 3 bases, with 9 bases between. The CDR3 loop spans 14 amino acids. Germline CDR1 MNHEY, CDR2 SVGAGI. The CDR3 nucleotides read TGTGCCAGCAGTTACTCGAACAGGGACTACGAGCAGTACTTC. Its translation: CASSYSNRDYEQYF.

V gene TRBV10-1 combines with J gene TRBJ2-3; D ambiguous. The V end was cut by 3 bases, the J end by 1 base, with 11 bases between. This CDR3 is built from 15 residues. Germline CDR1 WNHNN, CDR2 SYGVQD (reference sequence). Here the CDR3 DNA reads TGCGCCAGCAGTGACGGGTTAATGGGCACAGATACGCAGTATTTT. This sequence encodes CASSDGLMGTDTQYF.